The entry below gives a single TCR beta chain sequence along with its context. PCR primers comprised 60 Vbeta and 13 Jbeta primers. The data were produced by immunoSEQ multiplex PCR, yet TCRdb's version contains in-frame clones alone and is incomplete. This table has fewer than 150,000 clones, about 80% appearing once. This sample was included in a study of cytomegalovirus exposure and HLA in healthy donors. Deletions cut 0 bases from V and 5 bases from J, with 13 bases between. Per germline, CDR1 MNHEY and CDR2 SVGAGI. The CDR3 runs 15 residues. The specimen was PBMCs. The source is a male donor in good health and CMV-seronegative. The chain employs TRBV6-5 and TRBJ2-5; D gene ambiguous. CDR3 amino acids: CASSYSGRRWETQYF. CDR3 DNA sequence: TGTGCCAGCAGTTACTCTGGCAGAAGATGGGAGACCCAGTACTTC.